A selection of T cell receptor beta chains follows, all from one sample in a study of OX40 agonist ivuxolimab in advanced cancers. TCRdb's table, derived via immunoSEQ multiplex PCR, lists solely in-frame clones and lacks some. This sample has 7,500 to 8,500 clones; about 90% occur once, and the top ten carry under 30%. The sample was CD4+ or CD8+ T cells sorted from blood, taken in a trial of the OX40 agonist ivuxolimab. Every receptor here comes from an adult with an advanced solid tumor such as melanoma, head and neck, liver or kidney cancer. Each CDR3 is given with its conserved first and last residue. The D gene is left open where the match is weak. A clone size is listed for some rows: how often the clone was seen (once, few, many), or a class if it is expanded.

clone_size: NA; d_call: TRBD1; j_call: TRBJ2-5; v_call: TRBV6-5; cdr3_aa: CASSYTGTVQETQYF; cdr3_nt: TGTGCCAGCAGTTACACCGGGACAGTCCAAGAGACCCAGTACTTC
clone_size: NA; d_call: TRBD2; j_call: TRBJ2-3; v_call: TRBV5-1; cdr3_aa: CASSAGTGRDDTQYF; cdr3_nt: TGCGCCAGCAGCGCGGGAACCGGGAGGGACGATACGCAGTATTTT
clone_size: NA; d_call: NA; j_call: TRBJ2-7; v_call: TRBV4-2; cdr3_aa: CASSQDRTTGYEQYF; cdr3_nt: TGTGCCAGCAGCCAAGACCGGACCACGGGCTACGAGCAGTACTTC
clone_size: NA; d_call: TRBD1; j_call: TRBJ1-2; v_call: TRBV7-9; cdr3_aa: CASSLSRDREDYTF; cdr3_nt: TGTGCCAGCAGCTTAAGTCGGGACAGGGAGGACTACACCTTC
clone_size: NA; d_call: TRBD1; j_call: TRBJ2-2; v_call: TRBV6-5; cdr3_aa: CASSYGTENTGELFF; cdr3_nt: TGTGCCAGCAGTTACGGGACAGAGAACACCGGGGAGCTGTTTTTT
clone_size: NA; d_call: NA; j_call: TRBJ2-1; v_call: TRBV9; cdr3_aa: CASSPQGNSYNEQFF; cdr3_nt: TGTGCCAGCAGCCCACAGGGTAACTCTTACAATGAGCAGTTCTTC
clone_size: NA; d_call: NA; j_call: TRBJ2-3; v_call: TRBV25-1; cdr3_aa: CASSDLFGKADPDTQYF; cdr3_nt: TGTGCCAGCAGTGACCTATTCGGGAAGGCGGATCCAGATACGCAGTATTTT
clone_size: NA; d_call: NA; j_call: TRBJ2-5; v_call: TRBV15; cdr3_aa: CATSGRAVPQETQYF; cdr3_nt: TGTGCCACCAGCGGACGGGCCGTGCCACAAGAGACCCAGTACTTC
clone_size: NA; d_call: NA; j_call: TRBJ2-1; v_call: TRBV28; cdr3_aa: CASRQDASTYNEQFF; cdr3_nt: TGTGCCAGCAGGCAAGACGCGTCTACCTACAATGAGCAGTTCTTC
clone_size: NA; d_call: NA; j_call: TRBJ2-7; v_call: TRBV14; cdr3_aa: CASSQEPLGSYEQYF; cdr3_nt: TGTGCCAGCAGCCAAGAGCCGCTAGGCTCCTACGAGCAGTACTTC
clone_size: NA; d_call: NA; j_call: TRBJ2-1; v_call: TRBV11-2; cdr3_aa: CASSLGSNEQFF; cdr3_nt: TGTGCCAGCAGCTTGGGGAGCAATGAGCAGTTCTTC
clone_size: NA; d_call: TRBD2; j_call: TRBJ2-3; v_call: TRBV30; cdr3_aa: CAWSREGRTDTQYF; cdr3_nt: TGTGCCTGGAGTCGGGAGGGCCGCACAGATACGCAGTATTTT
clone_size: NA; d_call: NA; j_call: TRBJ1-5; v_call: TRBV11-2; cdr3_aa: CASSLHPVEQGYNQPQHF; cdr3_nt: TGTGCCAGCAGCTTGCACCCGGTCGAACAGGGCTACAATCAGCCCCAGCATTTT
clone_size: NA; d_call: TRBD2; j_call: TRBJ2-3; v_call: TRBV18; cdr3_aa: CASSQTSGRGLGTDTQYF; cdr3_nt: TGTGCCAGCTCACAGACTAGCGGGAGGGGTCTTGGCACAGATACGCAGTATTTT
clone_size: NA; d_call: TRBD2; j_call: TRBJ2-7; v_call: TRBV2; cdr3_aa: CASRDPSGGLSYEQYF; cdr3_nt: TGTGCCAGCAGGGATCCTAGCGGGGGACTATCATACGAGCAGTACTTC
clone_size: NA; d_call: NA; j_call: TRBJ2-2; v_call: TRBV9; cdr3_aa: CASSVEYRSGELFF; cdr3_nt: TGTGCCAGCAGCGTAGAGTACAGGTCCGGGGAGCTGTTTTTT
clone_size: NA; d_call: TRBD1; j_call: TRBJ2-7; v_call: TRBV19; cdr3_aa: CASSAQGVTYEQYF; cdr3_nt: TGTGCCAGTAGTGCACAGGGGGTTACCTACGAGCAGTACTTC
clone_size: NA; d_call: NA; j_call: TRBJ2-3; v_call: TRBV29-1; cdr3_aa: CSIHPRTTDTQYF; cdr3_nt: TGCAGCATCCACCCGCGGACCACAGATACGCAGTATTTT
clone_size: NA; d_call: NA; j_call: TRBJ2-7; v_call: TRBV6-5; cdr3_aa: CASSYVTAYHF; cdr3_nt: TGTGCCAGCAGTTACGTCACAGCTTACCACTTC
clone_size: few; d_call: NA; j_call: TRBJ2-1; v_call: TRBV6-4; cdr3_aa: CASRGGDSEHNEQFF; cdr3_nt: TGTGCCAGCAGAGGAGGGGACAGTGAACACAATGAGCAGTTCTTC
clone_size: NA; d_call: NA; j_call: TRBJ2-7; v_call: TRBV4-1; cdr3_aa: CASSQGAGGGLAGFYEQYF; cdr3_nt: TGCGCCAGCAGCCAAGGTGCAGGGGGCGGGCTAGCGGGATTCTACGAGCAGTACTTC
clone_size: NA; d_call: NA; j_call: TRBJ1-4; v_call: TRBV28; cdr3_aa: CASSSRQDVATNEKLFF; cdr3_nt: TGTGCCAGCAGTTCACGACAGGACGTTGCAACTAATGAAAAACTGTTTTTT
clone_size: once; d_call: TRBD2; j_call: TRBJ2-2; v_call: TRBV30; cdr3_aa: CASGLAGLNTGELFF; cdr3_nt: TGTGCCTCAGGACTAGCGGGCCTGAACACCGGGGAGCTGTTTTTT
clone_size: NA; d_call: NA; j_call: TRBJ2-7; v_call: TRBV19; cdr3_aa: CASSTRGPYEQYF; cdr3_nt: TGTGCCAGTAGTACCAGGGGTCCCTACGAGCAGTACTTC
clone_size: NA; d_call: TRBD2; j_call: TRBJ2-5; v_call: TRBV30; cdr3_aa: CAWSHHPGLAGLQETQYF; cdr3_nt: TGTGCCTGGAGTCATCACCCTGGACTAGCGGGCCTCCAAGAGACCCAGTACTTC
clone_size: NA; d_call: TRBD1; j_call: TRBJ1-2; v_call: TRBV29-1; cdr3_aa: CSVPDMWGQESLGYGYTF; cdr3_nt: TGCAGCGTCCCGGATATGTGGGGACAGGAGTCTTTAGGATATGGCTACACCTTC
clone_size: NA; d_call: TRBD2; j_call: TRBJ2-1; v_call: TRBV27; cdr3_aa: CASSPSGAYNEQFF; cdr3_nt: TGTGCCAGCAGTCCTAGCGGTGCCTACAATGAGCAGTTCTTC
clone_size: NA; d_call: NA; j_call: TRBJ2-1; v_call: TRBV9; cdr3_aa: CASSVWDTSYNEQFF; cdr3_nt: TGTGCCAGCAGCGTATGGGACACCTCCTACAATGAGCAGTTCTTC
clone_size: NA; d_call: NA; j_call: TRBJ2-1; v_call: TRBV28; cdr3_aa: CASSLGLNNEQFF; cdr3_nt: TGTGCCAGCAGTTTGGGACTCAACAATGAGCAGTTCTTC
clone_size: NA; d_call: TRBD2; j_call: TRBJ2-1; v_call: TRBV6-1; cdr3_aa: CASSARDYDNEQFF; cdr3_nt: TGTGCCAGCAGTGCCCGGGACTACGACAATGAGCAGTTCTTC
clone_size: NA; d_call: TRBD2; j_call: TRBJ2-3; v_call: TRBV29-1; cdr3_aa: CSVRGGSTDTQYF; cdr3_nt: TGCAGCGTCCGGGGGGGGTCCACAGATACGCAGTATTTT
clone_size: NA; d_call: TRBD1; j_call: TRBJ1-1; v_call: TRBV4-1; cdr3_aa: CASSQDRAGGFTEAFF; cdr3_nt: TGCGCCAGCAGCCAAGATCGAGCAGGGGGATTCACTGAAGCTTTCTTT
clone_size: NA; d_call: TRBD1; j_call: TRBJ2-7; v_call: TRBV27; cdr3_aa: CASSPRTQGDEQYF; cdr3_nt: TGTGCCAGCAGTCCTAGGACCCAGGGGGACGAGCAGTACTTC
clone_size: NA; d_call: TRBD2; j_call: TRBJ2-3; v_call: TRBV5-1; cdr3_aa: CASSGLAGGADTQYF; cdr3_nt: TGCGCCAGCAGCGGACTAGCGGGAGGGGCAGATACGCAGTATTTT
clone_size: few; d_call: NA; j_call: TRBJ2-1; v_call: TRBV30; cdr3_aa: CAWEGWYEQFF; cdr3_nt: TGTGCCTGGGAAGGTTGGTATGAGCAGTTCTTC
clone_size: NA; d_call: TRBD1; j_call: TRBJ2-7; v_call: TRBV6-1; cdr3_aa: CASSEATGGSYEQYF; cdr3_nt: TGTGCCAGCAGTGAAGCGACAGGGGGGTCCTACGAGCAGTACTTC
clone_size: NA; d_call: NA; j_call: TRBJ2-2; v_call: TRBV6-5; cdr3_aa: CASSYVQGKTGELFF; cdr3_nt: TGTGCCAGCAGTTACGTACAGGGCAAGACCGGGGAGCTGTTTTTT
clone_size: NA; d_call: NA; j_call: TRBJ2-3; v_call: TRBV30; cdr3_aa: CAWSGLGGTDTQYF; cdr3_nt: TGTGCCTGGAGTGGACTAGGTGGTACAGATACGCAGTATTTT
clone_size: NA; d_call: NA; j_call: TRBJ2-7; v_call: TRBV27; cdr3_aa: CASSAYRVTYEQYF; cdr3_nt: TGTGCCAGCAGTGCGTACAGGGTCACCTACGAGCAGTACTTC
clone_size: NA; d_call: NA; j_call: TRBJ1-2; v_call: TRBV19; cdr3_aa: CASSISRTSNYGYTF; cdr3_nt: TGTGCCAGTAGTATTTCCCGGACATCTAACTATGGCTACACCTTC
clone_size: NA; d_call: NA; j_call: TRBJ2-7; v_call: TRBV7-2; cdr3_aa: CASSPNNGNEQYF; cdr3_nt: TGTGCCAGCAGCCCCAATAATGGGAACGAGCAGTACTTC
clone_size: NA; d_call: NA; j_call: TRBJ2-7; v_call: TRBV28; cdr3_aa: CASSPAGTYEQYF; cdr3_nt: TGTGCCAGCAGCCCCGCGGGCACCTACGAGCAGTACTTC
clone_size: NA; d_call: TRBD2; j_call: TRBJ2-7; v_call: TRBV5-4; cdr3_aa: CASSLASGLSSYEQYF; cdr3_nt: TGTGCCAGCAGCTTGGCTAGCGGATTGAGCTCCTACGAGCAGTACTTC
clone_size: once; d_call: NA; j_call: TRBJ2-3; v_call: TRBV5-8; cdr3_aa: CASSLGRADTDTQYF; cdr3_nt: TGTGCCAGCAGCTTGGGGCGGGCAGACACAGATACGCAGTATTTT
clone_size: NA; d_call: NA; j_call: TRBJ2-3; v_call: TRBV2; cdr3_aa: CTSSDSGASVAVGDTQYF; cdr3_nt: TGTACCAGCAGTGATTCGGGGGCTAGCGTTGCAGTTGGGGATACGCAGTATTTT
clone_size: NA; d_call: TRBD2; j_call: TRBJ2-7; v_call: TRBV7-9; cdr3_aa: CASSSRTSGPGEQYF; cdr3_nt: TGTGCCAGCAGCTCGAGGACTAGCGGGCCGGGCGAGCAGTACTTC
clone_size: few; d_call: NA; j_call: TRBJ2-7; v_call: TRBV18; cdr3_aa: CASSSPSFGNEQYF; cdr3_nt: TGTGCCAGCTCATCTCCTAGCTTCGGGAACGAGCAGTACTTC
clone_size: NA; d_call: NA; j_call: TRBJ2-1; v_call: TRBV28; cdr3_aa: CASRTKTGPYYNEQFF; cdr3_nt: TGTGCCAGCAGAACTAAGACAGGCCCATATTACAATGAGCAGTTCTTC
clone_size: NA; d_call: NA; j_call: TRBJ2-1; v_call: TRBV29-1; cdr3_aa: CSVEDYNEQFF; cdr3_nt: TGCAGCGTTGAGGATTACAATGAGCAGTTCTTC
clone_size: NA; d_call: TRBD2; j_call: TRBJ2-1; v_call: TRBV30; cdr3_aa: CAWTGGRGNEQFF; cdr3_nt: TGTGCCTGGACGGGCGGGAGAGGCAATGAGCAGTTCTTC